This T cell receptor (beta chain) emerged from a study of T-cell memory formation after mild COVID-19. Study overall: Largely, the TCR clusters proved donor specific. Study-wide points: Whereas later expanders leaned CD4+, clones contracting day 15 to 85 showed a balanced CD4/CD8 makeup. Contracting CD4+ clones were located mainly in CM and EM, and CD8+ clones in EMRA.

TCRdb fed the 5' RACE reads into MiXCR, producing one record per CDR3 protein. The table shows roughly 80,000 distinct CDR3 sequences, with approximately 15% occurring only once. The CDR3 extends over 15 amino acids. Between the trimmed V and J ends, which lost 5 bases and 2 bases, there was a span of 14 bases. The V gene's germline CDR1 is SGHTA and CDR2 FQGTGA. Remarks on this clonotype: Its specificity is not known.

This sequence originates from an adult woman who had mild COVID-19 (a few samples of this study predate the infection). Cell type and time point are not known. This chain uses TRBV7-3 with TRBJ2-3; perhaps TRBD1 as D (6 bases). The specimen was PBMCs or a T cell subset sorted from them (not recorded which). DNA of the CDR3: TGTGCCAGCAGCCCCCTCACAGGGCTCACAGATACGCAGTATTTT. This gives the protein CASSPLTGLTDTQYF.